A selection of T cell receptor beta chains follows, all from one sample in a study of regulatory T cells. The data were produced by immunoSEQ multiplex PCR, yet TCRdb's version contains in-frame clones alone and is incomplete. The repertoire has just over 20,000 clones, 93% of them found once; the top ten carry roughly 3.5%. The sample comprised CD8+ T cells sorted from blood. Receptors originate from a child aged 2 to 10 with CD3G deficiency. CDR3s include the opening cysteine and the closing phenylalanine or tryptophan. A D gene is named only where the DNA matches it firmly. Size values are once, few and many counts, or a class for expanded clones, and some rows have none.

TRBV19,few,.,TRBJ2-2,15,TGTGCCAGTAGTATTCTAGGCCATGGGGCCGGGGAGCTGTTTTTT,CASSILGHGAGELFF
TRBV7-9,.,TRBD2,TRBJ2-1,14,TGTGCCAGCAGCCCTAGCGGGCGTAACAATGAGCAGTTCTTC,CASSPSGRNNEQFF
TRBV7-6,.,.,TRBJ2-5,15,TGTGCCAGCAGCAGAAATACAGGGGAGGGGGAGACCCAGTACTTC,CASSRNTGEGETQYF
TRBV27,.,.,TRBJ2-1,15,TGTGCCAGCAGTCCCGCCGGGACGGACTACAATGAGCAGTTCTTC,CASSPAGTDYNEQFF
TRBV18,.,TRBD1,TRBJ2-7,14,TGTGCCAGCTCCCAGGGACAGGGGGCCTACGAGCAGTACTTC,CASSQGQGAYEQYF
TRBV7-8,.,TRBD2,TRBJ2-5,15,TGTGCCAGCTGCCGGGGAGCGGGAGGTTCAGAGACCCAGTACTTC,CASCRGAGGSETQYF
TRBV7-8,.,TRBD2,TRBJ2-3,17,TGTGCCAGCAGCCAACCTACTAGCGGAGTAATCACAGATACGCAGTATTTT,CASSQPTSGVITDTQYF
TRBV28,.,.,TRBJ1-5,17,TGTGCCAGCAGCCAATCATACCGGGACACAAAAAATCAGCCCCAGCATTTT,CASSQSYRDTKNQPQHF
TRBV28,.,TRBD2,TRBJ2-1,15,TGTGCCAGCAGTCGGGGACTAGCGGGAGGGAATGAGCAGTTCTTC,CASSRGLAGGNEQFF
TRBV28,.,.,TRBJ2-7,15,TGTGCCAGCAGTTTGGTGGGGGTCGGCTCCTACGAGCAGTACTTC,CASSLVGVGSYEQYF
TRBV6-1,.,.,TRBJ1-2,15,TGTGCCAGCAGGGGACTCAGGGGAGCTAACTATGGCTACACCTTC,CASRGLRGANYGYTF
TRBV20-1,.,.,TRBJ1-1,10,TGCAGTGTCCTACGGGGTGAAGCTTTCTTT,CSVLRGEAFF